These 8 T cell receptor beta chains were sequenced from one sample in a study of T cell responses to AZD1222 COVID-19 vaccine (dated by TCRdb to the early 2020s). In the paper's terms, the time point label means: baseline before first vaccination. The library was prepared using the immunoSEQ multiplex PCR assay. The source is immuneACCESS, and TCRdb retained only in-frame sequences with V and J called. Part of the clones is not carried over; for the studies checked, unresolved V genes explain less than half of this, and the remainder is unexplained. Here the sample has around 130,000 clones; 80% to 95% occur a single time. About 3% of the sample is taken by the ten largest. Sequences were derived from peripheral blood, sampled on day 0 of AZD1222 vaccination. Source of these receptors: an adult in good health.

This clone was counted a single time. One junction end disagrees with the germline gene, perhaps due to a read error. This sequence joins TRBV30 and TRBJ2-5; no firm D call. CDR1 and CDR2 (germline): GTSNPN, SVGIG (reference sequence). The CDR3 extends over 11 amino acids. Written as DNA, the CDR3 is TGTGCCTGGCGTGTGCAGGAGACCCAGTACTTC. This encodes CAWRVQETQYF.

The V and J genes are TRBV4-1 and TRBJ1-2, with D perhaps TRBD1 (5 bases). Trimming cost V 0 bases and J 6 bases, with 11 bases left between them. CDR1 MGHRA and CDR2 YSYEKL come from the germline V gene. This CDR3 contains 14 residues. The CDR3 sequence: CASSQDPGINGYTF. The CDR3 DNA reads as TGCGCCAGCAGCCAAGATCCAGGGATCAATGGCTACACCTTC.

The chain uses TRBV28 and TRBJ1-6; a weak D match, TRBD1 (5 bases). Germline-derived CDR1 and CDR2 are MDHEN and SYDVKM. This CDR3 region has 14 residues. As DNA, the CDR3 is TGTGTCTCCACGGGGGGGTCCCCTCCGTCACCCCTCCACTTT. Translated, it gives CVSTGGSPPSPLHF.

J is TRBJ1-4 and V is TRBV5-1, with TRBD1 matching 10 bases. The V segment lost 2 bases and the J segment 10 bases; nucleotides outside the gene matches: 8. In germline, CDR1 is SGHRS, CDR2 YFSETQ. The CDR3 consists of 15 residues. DNA for the CDR3: TGCGCCAGCAGCTTAACCCAGGGACAGGGGCGAAAACTGTTTTTT. Its translation: CASSLTQGQGRKLFF.

The chain links TRBV5-1 to TRBJ2-7; 9 nucleotides agree with TRBD2. The CDR3 spans 13 residues. Germline loops: CDR1 SGHRS, CDR2 YFSETQ. V trimming: 4 bases; J trimming: 6 bases; junction bases outside the gene matches: 5. The CDR3 loop is CASSLGLASEQYF. The DNA for the CDR3 is TGCGCCAGCAGCCTGGGACTAGCCAGCGAGCAGTACTTC.

This chain uses TRBV2 with TRBJ1-5, with D perhaps TRBD1 (5 bases). Trimming took off 2 bases at V and 5 bases at J, with 7 bases between the two ends. From germline, CDR1 is SNHLY and CDR2 FYNNEI. The CDR3 is 13 residues long. CDR3 nucleotides: TGTGCCAGCAGTGAACAGGGATATCAGCCCCAGCATTTT. It yields the protein CASSEQGYQPQHF.

This chain joins TRBV19 and TRBJ1-1; possibly TRBD1 for D (5 bases). Germline CDR1 and CDR2: LNHDA and SQIVND (reference sequence). The CDR3 contains 15 residues. Trimming shortened V by 5 bases and J by 2 bases, and 15 bases separated the two germline ends. CDR3 residues: CASSHPGLLNTEAFF. The CDR3 nucleotides are TGTGCCAGTAGTCATCCGGGACTCCTTAACACTGAAGCTTTCTTT.

The chain joins TRBV27 to TRBJ1-1, with D possibly TRBD1 on 6 matching bases. The CDR3 loop spans 19 amino acids. Germline values: CDR1 MNHEY, CDR2 SMNVEV (reference sequence). Trimming left V 0 bases short and J 4 bases short, with 24 bases between. CDR3 sequence (DNA): TGTGCCAGCAGTTTATCCTTAACCCGCGGGTTGGCAGGGGCCACTGAAGCTTTCTTT. It yields the protein CASSLSLTRGLAGATEAFF.